This TCR beta chain is drawn from a study of T cell responses to AZD1222 COVID-19 vaccine. The CDR3 is 14 residues long. V lost 5 bases to trimming and J lost 3 bases, with 13 bases between them. The V gene's germline CDR1 is SGHTA and CDR2 FQGTGA. The data were produced by immunoSEQ multiplex PCR, yet TCRdb's version contains in-frame clones alone and is incomplete. The sample has more than 95,000 clones; about 88% are singletons. The sample was peripheral blood, taken on day 0 of AZD1222 vaccination. The TCR originated in an adult in good health. The V gene is TRBV7-3, the J gene TRBJ1-2; unclear D gene. Here the CDR3 reads CASSPTGMDYGYTF. In nucleotides, the CDR3 is TGTGCCAGCAGCCCCACGGGGATGGACTATGGCTACACCTTC.